This entry features one T cell receptor (beta chain) sequence. This clonotype was counted only a few times. The specificity of this receptor is unknown. The record has no base qualities; no much larger clone is one base away. The data stem from a study of T cells after yellow fever vaccination (dated by TCRdb to about 2019). With respect to the entire study: Libraries from fractions with low cell numbers were prepared with the SMART-Seq v4 Ultra Low Input RNA kit. Bulk TCR alpha and beta repertoires were sequenced longitudinally to track T-cell clones before and after primary and booster YFV17D yellow fever vaccination. Two healthy male donors, one aged 18 to 30 and one aged 30 to 40 years, made up the cohort. Bulk PBMC replicates and cell subsets were isolated from blood drawn at multiple timepoints before and after both primary and secondary immunization.

Ends trimmed: V by 4 bases, J by 5 bases; bases unmatched to a gene: 9. The CDR3 sequence holds 16 residues, the cysteine and phenylalanine included. The read is trimmed to its CDR3 DNA, 48 bases read in frame from base 1. The germline V gene encodes CDR1 LGHNA and CDR2 YSLEER. Sequencer: Illumina NovaSeq 6000. TCR cDNA was synthesized by 5'RACE template switching, through which a universal primer site and unique molecular identifiers were introduced. cDNA synthesis was primed from both the TCR alpha and TCR beta constant segments. Library amplification used two PCR steps, and the second PCR step added sample barcodes and sequencing adapters. Sequencing of the libraries was done on either Illumina HiSeq 2500 (2x100 bp) or NovaSeq (2x150 bp). As for the original processing: Demultiplexing of reads and collapsing into UMI consensus sequences were performed with MIGEC, and V(D)J alignment was carried out with MiXCR. Vaccine-responding clonotypes were defined with edgeR using replicate PBMC samples, requiring FDR below 0.01 and a log2 fold change above 5 up to day 15. CD4 or CD8 identity was assigned to each bulk clonotype according to whether the clonotype was present at higher abundance in the sequenced CD4 repertoire or the sequenced CD8 repertoire. TCRdb reanalyzed the raw reads on its own, using fastp at Q25 for trimming and MiXCR for clone calling, and kept in-frame beta chains. Identical CDR3 proteins give one entry, which carries the most common genes and DNA. TCRdb assigned the V and J calls; the authors' analysis was not used. Here the sample has hundreds of thousands of distinct CDR3 sequences; around 19% occur a single time. Jointly, the top ten make up 15% to 20% of the sample.

What the work shows at the level of the full study, not this receptor alone: Only a couple of donors were included in the study, so the extent to which the findings can be generalized is limited. Compared with the primary T-cell response, the secondary T-cell response was weaker but faster, peaking on day 5 rather than day 15. After the booster, most clones that had expanded after primary vaccination were detected again (roughly 95% of CD4 and around 88% of CD8), suggesting broad maintenance of memory. A small share of clonotypes occurred in both CD4 and CD8 compartments, likely arising from convergent recombination. FACS-sorted repertoires could contain abundant contaminating clonotypes from the bulk population, so computational filtering was required.

The treatment or condition label of this sample denotes: live attenuated yellow fever vaccine strain. At every blood-draw timepoint, two biological replicates of bulk PBMCs were collected. A standard Ficoll-Paque protocol was used to isolate PBMCs from peripheral blood. TriZol was used to extract RNA from bulk PBMCs, from CD4 and CD8 fractions, and from dextramer-positive and dextramer-negative fractions. The V gene is TRBV4-3 and the J gene is TRBJ2-5, and 11 bases in between align with TRBD2. This sequence originates from a man aged 18 to 30 who received the YFV17D yellow fever vaccine. The material was PBMCs, obtained before the yellow fever booster vaccination. The nucleotide sequence is TGCGCCAGCAGCCTAACCGGGACTAGCGGATTGGAGACCCAGTACTTC. This is translated as CASSLTGTSGLETQYF.